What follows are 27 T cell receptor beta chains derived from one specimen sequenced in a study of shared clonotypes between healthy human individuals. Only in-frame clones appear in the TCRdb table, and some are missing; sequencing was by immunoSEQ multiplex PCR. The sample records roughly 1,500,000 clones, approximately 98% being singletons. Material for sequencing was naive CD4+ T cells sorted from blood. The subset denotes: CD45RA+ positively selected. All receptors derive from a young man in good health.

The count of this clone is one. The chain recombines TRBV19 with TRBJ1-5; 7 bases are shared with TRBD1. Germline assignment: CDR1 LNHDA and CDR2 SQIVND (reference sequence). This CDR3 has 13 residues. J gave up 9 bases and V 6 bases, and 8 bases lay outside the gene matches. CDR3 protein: CASRNWDSGPQHF. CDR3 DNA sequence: TGTGCCAGTAGAAACTGGGACAGCGGGCCCCAGCATTTT.

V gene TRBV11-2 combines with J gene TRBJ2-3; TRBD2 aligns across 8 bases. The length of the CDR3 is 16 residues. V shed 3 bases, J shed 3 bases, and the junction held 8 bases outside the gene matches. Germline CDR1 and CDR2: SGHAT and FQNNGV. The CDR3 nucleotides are TGTGCCAGCAGCTTCGTTCCGGGGGGGAGGACAGATACGCAGTATTTT. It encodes CASSFVPGGRTDTQYF.

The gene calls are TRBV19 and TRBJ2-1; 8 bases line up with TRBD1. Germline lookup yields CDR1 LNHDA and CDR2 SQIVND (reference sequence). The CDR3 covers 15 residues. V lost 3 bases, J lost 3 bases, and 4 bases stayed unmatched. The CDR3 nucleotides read TGTGCCAGTAGTATTACAGGGGGACACTACAATGAGCAGTTCTTC. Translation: CASSITGGHYNEQFF.

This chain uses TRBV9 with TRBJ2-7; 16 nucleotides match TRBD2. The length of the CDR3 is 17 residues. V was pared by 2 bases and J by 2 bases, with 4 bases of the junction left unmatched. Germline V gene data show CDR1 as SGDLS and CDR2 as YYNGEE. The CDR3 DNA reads TGTGCCAGCAGCGTTGGGACTAGCGGGAGGGTCGCCTACGAGCAGTACTTC. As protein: CASSVGTSGRVAYEQYF.

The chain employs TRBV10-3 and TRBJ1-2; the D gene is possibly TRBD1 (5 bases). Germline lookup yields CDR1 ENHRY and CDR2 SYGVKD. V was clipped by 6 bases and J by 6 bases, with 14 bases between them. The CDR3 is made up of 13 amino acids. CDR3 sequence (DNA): TGTGCCATCAGCGGGGGGAGGGAGGATGGCTACACCTTC. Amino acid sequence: CAISGGREDGYTF.

Here the CDR3 reads CASSLAVTGFNEQFF. The CDR3 coding sequence is TGCGCCAGCAGCTTGGCTGTGACAGGGTTCAATGAGCAGTTCTTC. This chain uses TRBV5-1 with TRBJ2-1; 7 bases fit TRBD1. The CDR3 totals 15 residues. V was pared by 0 bases and J by 6 bases, with 6 bases of the junction left unmatched. Germline assignment: CDR1 SGHRS and CDR2 YFSETQ.

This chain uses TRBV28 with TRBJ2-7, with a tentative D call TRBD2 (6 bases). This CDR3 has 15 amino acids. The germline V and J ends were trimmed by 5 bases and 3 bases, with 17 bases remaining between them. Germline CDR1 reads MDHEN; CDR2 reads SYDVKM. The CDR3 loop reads CASSLETGTYYEQYF. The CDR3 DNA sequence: TGTGCCAGCAGTCTAGAAACCGGGACTTACTACGAGCAGTACTTC. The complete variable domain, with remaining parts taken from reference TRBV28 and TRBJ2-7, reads DVKVTQSSRYLVKRTGEKVFLECVQDMDHENMFWYRQDPGLGLRLIYFSYDVKMKEKGDIPEGYSVSREKKERFSLILESASTNQTSMYLCASSLETGTYYEQYFGPGTRLTVT.

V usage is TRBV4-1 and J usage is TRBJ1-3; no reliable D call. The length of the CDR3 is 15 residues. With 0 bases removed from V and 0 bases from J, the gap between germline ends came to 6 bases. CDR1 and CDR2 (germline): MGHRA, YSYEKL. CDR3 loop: CASSQEKASGNTIYF. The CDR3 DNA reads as TGCGCCAGCAGCCAAGAGAAGGCCTCTGGAAACACCATATATTTT.

The CDR3: CASSQDPVTWGSGANVLTF. The CDR3 nucleotides are TGCGCCAGCAGCCAAGACCCGGTAACCTGGGGCTCTGGGGCCAACGTCCTGACTTTC. The V call is TRBV4-3, the J call TRBJ2-6; D is ambiguous. V was cut by 0 bases and J by 0 bases, with 15 bases left in between. The CDR3 is made up of 19 amino acids. The germline gives CDR1 LGHNA, CDR2 YSLEER.

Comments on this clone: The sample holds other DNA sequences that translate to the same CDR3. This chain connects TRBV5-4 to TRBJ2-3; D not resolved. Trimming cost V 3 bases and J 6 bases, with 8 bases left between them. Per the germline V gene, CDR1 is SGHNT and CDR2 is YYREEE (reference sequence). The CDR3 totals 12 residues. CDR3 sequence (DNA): TGTGCCAGCAGCTCCCTAGGGGATACGCAGTATTTT. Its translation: CASSSLGDTQYF.

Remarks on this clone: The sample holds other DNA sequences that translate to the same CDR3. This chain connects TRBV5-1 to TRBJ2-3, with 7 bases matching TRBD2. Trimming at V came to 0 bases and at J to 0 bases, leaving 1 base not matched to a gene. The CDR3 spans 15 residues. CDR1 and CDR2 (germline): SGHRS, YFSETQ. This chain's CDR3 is CASSLAGRSTDTQYF. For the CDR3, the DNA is TGCGCCAGCAGCTTGGCCGGGAGGAGCACAGATACGCAGTATTTT.

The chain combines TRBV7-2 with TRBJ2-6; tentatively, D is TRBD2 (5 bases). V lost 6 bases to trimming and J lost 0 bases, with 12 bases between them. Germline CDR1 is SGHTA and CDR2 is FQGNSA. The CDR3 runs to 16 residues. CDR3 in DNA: TGTGCCAGCAGGAAGAGAGGGAGCTCTGGGGCCAACGTCCTGACTTTC. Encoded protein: CASRKRGSSGANVLTF.

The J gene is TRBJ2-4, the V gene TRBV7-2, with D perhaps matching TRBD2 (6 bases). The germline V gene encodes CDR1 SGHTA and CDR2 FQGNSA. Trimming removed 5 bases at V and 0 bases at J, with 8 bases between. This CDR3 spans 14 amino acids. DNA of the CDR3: TGTGCCAGCAGCGGAGGGACAGCCAAAAACATTCAGTACTTC. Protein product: CASSGGTAKNIQYF.

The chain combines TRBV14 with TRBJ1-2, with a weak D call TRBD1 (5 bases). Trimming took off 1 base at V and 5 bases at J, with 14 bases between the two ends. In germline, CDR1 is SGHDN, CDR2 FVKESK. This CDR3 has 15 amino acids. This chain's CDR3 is CASSQVMGTIYGYTF. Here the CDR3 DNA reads TGTGCCAGCAGCCAAGTAATGGGGACCATTTATGGCTACACCTTC.

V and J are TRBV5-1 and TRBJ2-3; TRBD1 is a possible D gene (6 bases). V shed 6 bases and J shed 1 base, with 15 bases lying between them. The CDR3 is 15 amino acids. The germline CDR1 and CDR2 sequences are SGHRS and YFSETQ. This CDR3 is CASNPTGPGTDTQYF. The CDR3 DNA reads TGCGCCAGCAACCCGACAGGCCCAGGCACAGATACGCAGTATTTT.

The DNA for the CDR3 is TGTGCCACCAGCATGAGGTCTCTTCGGGCGCAAGATAGCAATCAGCCCCAGCATTTT. Translation gives CATSMRSLRAQDSNQPQHF. The V and J genes are TRBV15 and TRBJ1-5; no firm D call. The CDR3 loop spans 19 amino acids. With 4 bases removed from V and 0 bases from J, the gap between germline ends came to 22 bases. CDR1 LNHNV and CDR2 YYDKDF come from the germline V gene (reference sequence). Drawing the rest from reference TRBV15 and TRBJ1-5, the complete variable domain is DAMVIQNPRYQVTQFGKPVTLSCSQTLNHNVMYWYQQKSSQAPKLLFHYYDKDFNNEADTPDNFQSRRPNTSFCFLDIRSPGLGDTAMYLCATSMRSLRAQDSNQPQHFGDGTRLSIL.

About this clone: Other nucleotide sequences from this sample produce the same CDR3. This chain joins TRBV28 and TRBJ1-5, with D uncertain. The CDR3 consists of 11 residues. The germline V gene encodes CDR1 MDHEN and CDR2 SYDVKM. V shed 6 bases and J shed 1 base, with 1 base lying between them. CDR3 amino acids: CASRSNQPQHF. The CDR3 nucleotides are TGTGCCAGCAGAAGCAATCAGCCCCAGCATTTT.

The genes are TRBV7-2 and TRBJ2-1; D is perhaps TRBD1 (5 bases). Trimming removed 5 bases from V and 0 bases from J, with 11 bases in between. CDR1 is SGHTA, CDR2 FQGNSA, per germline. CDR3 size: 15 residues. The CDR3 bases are TGTGCCAGCAGCACAGGTATGAGCTCCTACAATGAGCAGTTCTTC. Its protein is CASSTGMSSYNEQFF.

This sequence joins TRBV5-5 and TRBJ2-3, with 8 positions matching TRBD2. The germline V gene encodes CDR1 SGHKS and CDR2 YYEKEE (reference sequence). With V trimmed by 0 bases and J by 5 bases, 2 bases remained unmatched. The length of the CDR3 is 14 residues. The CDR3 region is CASSLAGGQDTQYF. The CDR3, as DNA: TGTGCCAGCAGCTTGGCGGGGGGGCAAGATACGCAGTATTTT.

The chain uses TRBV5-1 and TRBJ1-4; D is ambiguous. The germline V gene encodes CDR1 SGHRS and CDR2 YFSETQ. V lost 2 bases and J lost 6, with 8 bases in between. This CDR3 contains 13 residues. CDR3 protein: CASSLSGDEKLFF. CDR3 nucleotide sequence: TGCGCCAGCAGCTTATCAGGAGATGAAAAACTGTTTTTT.

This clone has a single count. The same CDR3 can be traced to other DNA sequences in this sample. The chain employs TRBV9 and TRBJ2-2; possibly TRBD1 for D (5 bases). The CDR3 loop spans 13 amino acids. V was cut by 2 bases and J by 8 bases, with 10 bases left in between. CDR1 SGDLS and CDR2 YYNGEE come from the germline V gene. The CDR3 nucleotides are TGTGCCAGCAGCGTGGGGCTTGGTGGGGAGCTGTTTTTT. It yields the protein CASSVGLGGELFF.

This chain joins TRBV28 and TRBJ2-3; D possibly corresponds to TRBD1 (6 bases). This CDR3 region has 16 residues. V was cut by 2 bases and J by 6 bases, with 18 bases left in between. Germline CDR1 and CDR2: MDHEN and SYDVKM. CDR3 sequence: CASSLGFDRLGDTQYF. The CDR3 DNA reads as TGTGCCAGCAGTTTAGGGTTCGACAGGCTGGGGGATACGCAGTATTTT.

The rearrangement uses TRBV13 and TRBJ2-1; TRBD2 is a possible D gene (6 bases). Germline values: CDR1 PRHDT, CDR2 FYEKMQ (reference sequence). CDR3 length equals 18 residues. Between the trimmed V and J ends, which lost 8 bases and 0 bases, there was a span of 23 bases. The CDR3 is CASGEEGSSSLSYNEQFF. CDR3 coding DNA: TGTGCCAGCGGGGAGGAGGGGTCGAGCTCTCTCTCCTACAATGAGCAGTTCTTC.

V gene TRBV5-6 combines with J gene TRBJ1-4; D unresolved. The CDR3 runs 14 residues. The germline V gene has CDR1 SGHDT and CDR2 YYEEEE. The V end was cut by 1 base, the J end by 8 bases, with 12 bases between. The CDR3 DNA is TGTGCCAGCAGCTTGAAAAGGGATGCGGAAAAACTGTTTTTT. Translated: CASSLKRDAEKLFF.

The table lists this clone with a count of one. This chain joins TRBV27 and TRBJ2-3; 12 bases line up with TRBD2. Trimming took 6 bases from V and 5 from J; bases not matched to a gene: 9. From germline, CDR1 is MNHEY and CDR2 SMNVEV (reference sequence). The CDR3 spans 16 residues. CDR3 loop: CASSTLTSGRQDTQYF. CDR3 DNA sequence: TGTGCCAGCAGCACCCTGACTAGCGGGAGACAAGATACGCAGTATTTT.

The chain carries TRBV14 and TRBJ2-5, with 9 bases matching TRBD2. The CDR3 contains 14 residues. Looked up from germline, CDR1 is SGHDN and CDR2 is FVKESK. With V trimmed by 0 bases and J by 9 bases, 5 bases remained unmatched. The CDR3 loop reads CASSQDLAGRAQYF. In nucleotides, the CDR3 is TGTGCCAGCAGCCAAGATCTAGCGGGGCGGGCCCAGTACTTC.

In nucleotides, the CDR3 is TGTGCCAGCTGCTCGGGGGGGACGATCTACGAGCAGTACTTC. Protein sequence: CASCSGGTIYEQYF. The chain recombines TRBV6-1 with TRBJ2-7; TRBD2 aligns across 8 bases. The V gene's germline CDR1 is MNHNS and CDR2 SASEGT. The V gene end was trimmed by 8 bases and the J gene end by 3 bases; junction bases not matched to a gene: 9. The CDR3 length is 14 residues.